The 17 T cell receptor beta chains in this list originate from one sample, sequenced in a study of T cells in Graves' hyperthyroidism and ophthalmopathy. RNA transcripts were the template for amplifying TCR beta CDR3 regions. In the first-round RT-PCR of the TCR CDR3, the HTBI primer set was used. TCRdb re-derived calls from the multiplex PCR reads in MiXCR, one entry per CDR3 protein. This sample has roughly 530,000 distinct CDR3 sequences, with approximately 17% found just once. The sequenced sample was blood. These receptors all stem from a woman aged 18-35 years with Graves' ophthalmopathy.

The chain uses TRBV29-1 and TRBJ2-1; D remains unclear. The CDR3 has 10 amino acids. CDR1 is SQVTM and CDR2 is ANQGSEA in the germline V gene. V was pared by 6 bases and J by 6 bases, with 6 bases between. The CDR3 region is CSVDFNEQFF. In nucleotides, the CDR3 is TGCAGCGTGGATTTCAATGAGCAGTTCTTC.

This clonotype was detected ten times or more. The chain uses TRBV6-1 and TRBJ2-7; 8 bases are shared with TRBD2. The CDR3 has 16 residues. Trimming took 6 bases from V and 1 from J; bases not matched to a gene: 11. Germline CDR1 reads MNHNS; CDR2 reads SASEGT. CDR3 loop: CASRSLLGGGSYEQYF. The CDR3 DNA is TGTGCCAGCAGGTCCTTATTGGGCGGGGGGTCCTACGAGCAGTACTTC.

This chain joins TRBV29-1 and TRBJ2-5; D call uncertain. The CDR3 loop spans 15 amino acids. The V and J ends lost 4 bases and 5 bases respectively, with 20 bases between them. CDR1 and CDR2 (germline): SQVTM, ANQGSEA. This CDR3 is CSVGLDRQFPETQYF. The CDR3 region has the DNA TGCAGCGTTGGGCTGGATCGGCAATTCCCGGAGACCCAGTACTTC.

This clonotype appeared many times. The chain combines TRBV30 with TRBJ1-2, with 8 bases identical to TRBD1. CDR1 GTSNPN and CDR2 SVGIG come from the germline V gene (reference sequence). Losses at the gene ends were 7 bases for V and 4 bases for J; bases not matched to a gene: 5. The length of the CDR3 is 12 residues. CDR3 sequence (DNA): TGTGCCTTACAGGGGGAGGTCTATGGCTACACCTTC. Encoded protein: CALQGEVYGYTF. Full variable domain (rest looked up from reference TRBV30 and TRBJ1-2): SQTIHQWPATLVQPVGSPLSLECTVEGTSNPNLYWYRQAAGRGLQLLFYSVGIGQISSEVPQNLSASRPQDRQFILSSKKLLLSDSGFYLCALQGEVYGYTFGSGTRLTVV.

In regard to this clonotype: This clone may be a read error of a much larger clone one base away. The chain recombines TRBV30 with TRBJ2-5, with TRBD2 matching over 7 bases. J was trimmed by 5 bases and V by 3 bases; bases with no gene match: 9. Germline V gene lookup returns CDR1 GTSNPN and CDR2 SVGIG (reference sequence). CDR3 size: 14 residues. For the CDR3, the DNA is TGTGCCTGGAGAAGGACGGGAGGATGGGAGACCCAGTACTTC. Its protein product is CAWRRTGGWETQYF.

This clonotype showed up just a few times. Since a much larger clone is just one base distant, this may be a read error. The chain combines TRBV20-1 with TRBJ1-1, with D perhaps TRBD1 (5 bases). Germline CDR1 and CDR2: DFQATT and SNEGSKA (reference sequence). The CDR3 totals 13 residues. In DNA, the CDR3 is TGCAGTGCTAGAGATCCAGGGCACACTGAAGCTTCCTTT. It translates to CSARDPGHTEASF.

This rearrangement joins TRBV7-9 to TRBJ2-1, with 14 bases identical to TRBD2. The J segment lost 7 bases and the V segment lost 1 base, leaving 6 bases of the junction unmatched. Germline CDR1 SEHNR, CDR2 FQNEAQ (reference sequence). This CDR3 has 17 residues. Written as DNA, the CDR3 is TGTGCCAGCAGCTTAGAGTCGGGACTAGCGGGAGTGAATGAGCAGTTCTTC. The encoded protein is CASSLESGLAGVNEQFF. Based on the CDR3 plus reference TRBV7-9 and TRBJ2-1, the full variable domain is DTGVSQNPRHKITKRGQNVTFRCDPISEHNRLYWYRQTLGQGPEFLTYFQNEAQLEKSRLLSDRFSAERPKGSFSTLEIQRTEQGDSAMYLCASSLESGLAGVNEQFFGPGTRLTVL.

The chain has TRBV6-2 or TRBV6-3 and TRBJ1-5; possibly TRBD1 for D (6 bases). CDR1 and CDR2 (germline): MNHEY, SVGEGT. V gave up 6 bases and J gave up 4 bases, with 19 bases separating them. The CDR3 consists of 16 residues. In DNA form, the CDR3 reads TGTGCCAGCAGCAGAACCCTCGGGGGGGCAAATCAGCCCCAGCATTTT. The encoded protein is CASSRTLGGANQPQHF.

This rearrangement joins TRBV12-5 to TRBJ2-3; 8 nucleotides match TRBD2. J was trimmed by 1 base and V by 6 bases; bases with no gene match: 3. The CDR3 contains 14 residues. Germline V gives CDR1 LGHNT, CDR2 FRNRAP. The chain's CDR3 is CASGLGLGTDTQYF. The CDR3 coding sequence is TGTGCTAGTGGCCTGGGACTAGGCACAGATACGCAGTATTTT.

In its sample, this clonotype was seen many times. V and J are TRBV20-1 and TRBJ1-2; TRBD1 might be the D (5 bases). V lost 0 bases to trimming and J lost 3 bases, with 11 bases between them. The germline V gene encodes CDR1 DFQATT and CDR2 SNEGSKA (reference sequence). There are 14 residues in the CDR3. CDR3 amino acids: CSAREAGFDYGYTF. CDR3 bases: TGCAGTGCTAGAGAGGCAGGGTTTGACTATGGCTACACCTTC.

The chain links TRBV10-2 to TRBJ1-1; D is undetermined. V was trimmed by 3 bases and J by 0 bases, leaving 8 bases between them. Germline V CDR1 and CDR2: WSHSY, SAAADI. The CDR3 loop spans 14 amino acids. The CDR3 region has the DNA TGCGCCAGCAGTGACAGTTTTATGAACACTGAAGCTTTCTTT. Its protein is CASSDSFMNTEAFF.

This chain connects TRBV6-1 to TRBJ1-4, with D maybe TRBD1 (5 bases). This CDR3 has 17 amino acids. Per germline, CDR1 MNHNS and CDR2 SASEGT. V was cut by 5 bases and J by 0 bases, with 16 bases left in between. DNA for the CDR3: TGTGCCAGCAGTTCGTCGTTTTTGGGGGCAACTAATGAAAAACTGTTTTTT. This codes for CASSSSFLGATNEKLFF.

This clonotype has a handful of counts. The CDR3 spells CASSFPGDGGTQYF. As DNA, the CDR3 is TGTGCCAGCAGTTTCCCAGGGGATGGCGGGACCCAGTACTTC. The gene calls are TRBV28 and TRBJ2-5, with D possibly matching TRBD1 (6 bases). Germline CDR1 is MDHEN and CDR2 is SYDVKM. The CDR3 extends over 14 amino acids. The V end lost 3 bases, the J end lost 7 bases, and 15 bases lay between the germline ends. The variable domain in full, completed from reference TRBV28 and TRBJ2-5, reads DVKVTQSSRYLVKRTGEKVFLECVQDMDHENMFWYRQDPGLGLRLIYFSYDVKMKEKGDIPEGYSVSREKKERFSLILESASTNQTSMYLCASSFPGDGGTQYFGPGTRLLVL.

This clonotype occurred many times. The chain is built from TRBV7-6 and TRBJ1-2; 7 bases line up with TRBD1. Germline loops: CDR1 SGHVS, CDR2 FNYEAQ. V was pared by 8 bases and J by 2 bases, with 11 bases of the junction left unmatched. The CDR3 has 15 residues. The CDR3 DNA sequence: TGTGCCAGCGGCCCAAGACAGGGTGGGAACTATGGCTACACCTTC. Translated, it gives CASGPRQGGNYGYTF.

Many counts were recorded for this clonotype. The chain combines TRBV30 with TRBJ2-1; 8 nucleotides line up with TRBD1. This CDR3 comprises 17 residues. With 3 bases clipped from V and 2 bases from J, the junction kept 12 bases outside the gene matches. From germline, CDR1 is GTSNPN and CDR2 SVGIG (reference sequence). CDR3 nucleotide sequence: TGTGCCTGGAGCGGTGCCCGGACAGGGAGCACCTACAATGAGCAGTTCTTC. Protein: CAWSGARTGSTYNEQFF. Using reference TRBV30 and TRBJ2-1 for the parts outside the CDR3, the full variable domain is SQTIHQWPATLVQPVGSPLSLECTVEGTSNPNLYWYRQAAGRGLQLLFYSVGIGQISSEVPQNLSASRPQDRQFILSSKKLLLSDSGFYLCAWSGARTGSTYNEQFFGPGTRLTVL.

This clonotype was seen many times. The chain joins TRBV24-1 to TRBJ2-1; no definite D call. The V gene lost 1 base and the J gene lost 6 bases, with 6 bases spanning the gap. Germline lookup yields CDR1 KGHDR and CDR2 SFDVKD. This CDR3 comprises 13 residues. DNA of the CDR3: TGTGCCACCAGTGATTTCCTAGGCAATGAGCAGTTCTTC. The encoded protein is CATSDFLGNEQFF.

This clonotype was seen a handful of times. The chain joins TRBV5-8 to TRBJ1-1; 8 positions match TRBD1. There are 15 residues in the CDR3. The germline V gene encodes CDR1 SGHTS and CDR2 YDEGEE. The junction had 12 bases not matched to a gene; V was cut back by 7 bases and J by 4 bases. CDR3 DNA sequence: TGTGCCAGCGGACCCAGGGGGCTGAGGGGCACTGAAGCTTTCTTT. Encoded protein: CASGPRGLRGTEAFF.